A selection of T cell receptor beta chains follows, all from one sample in a study of CD8+CD57+ T cells in acquired aplastic anemia. One entry per CDR3 protein results from TCRdb running MiXCR on the reads. The sample yields some 180,000 distinct CDR3 sequences, about 47% seen once. Sequenced sample: sorted CD4+, CD8+, or CD8+CD57+ T cells (not recorded which) from PBMCs. The receptors were sampled from a human donor in good health. Each CDR3 is given with its conserved first and last residue. Fields, in order: J gene, clone size, V gene, D gene, CDR3 DNA, CDR3 protein. A D gene is named only where the DNA matches it firmly. Clone size appears in some rows only: once, few, many, or a class for an expanded clone.

TRBJ2-1 | - | TRBV20-1 | - | TGCAGTGCATTCGAACAGGAACTCTCCTACAATGAGCAGTTCTTC | CSAFEQELSYNEQFF
TRBJ2-2 | - | TRBV14 | TRBD1 | TGTGCCAGCAGCCCTCGGACAGGGGTGAACACCGGGGAGCTGTTTTTT | CASSPRTGVNTGELFF
TRBJ2-5 | - | TRBV12-3/TRBV12-4 | - | TGTGCCAGCAGCGGGACTGGAGAGACCCAGTACTTC | CASSGTGETQYF
TRBJ1-3 | - | TRBV12-3/TRBV12-4 | TRBD1 | TGTGCCAGCAGTCCCTCGGGTGGGACAGGGGATCGAAACACCATATATTTT | CASSPSGGTGDRNTIYF
TRBJ1-1 | many | TRBV19 | TRBD1 | TGTGCCACTTTGGACAGGGCGAACACTGAAGCTTTCTTT | CATLDRANTEAFF
TRBJ2-5 | - | TRBV7-6 | TRBD1 | TGTGCTAGCAGCCTGGACAGGACCGAGACCCAGTACTTC | CASSLDRTETQYF
TRBJ1-1 | - | TRBV27 | - | TGTGCCAGCAAAGTCCAGGGTCAGGCCGAAGCTTTCTTT | CASKVQGQAEAFF
TRBJ2-1 | - | TRBV7-3 | - | TGTGCCAGCAGCATGGGACCTTACAATGAGCAGTTCTTC | CASSMGPYNEQFF
TRBJ1-5 | many | TRBV4-2 | - | TGTGCCAGCAGCCAAGATAGTCAGCTCAATCAGCCCCAGCATTTT | CASSQDSQLNQPQHF
TRBJ2-7 | - | TRBV4-2 | TRBD2 | TGTGCCAGCAGCCCAAATCATTGGGCGGAGGGCGGGAGGACATCCTCTGGGCAGTACTTC | CASSPNHWAEGGRTSSGQYF
TRBJ1-5 | - | TRBV10-1 | TRBD1 | TGCGCCAGCAGGACAAAAAGGACAGGGGATGGCAATCAGCCCCAGCATTTT | CASRTKRTGDGNQPQHF
TRBJ2-3 | many | TRBV10-3 | TRBD2 | TGTGCCATCAGGGCCGGACTAGACGCAGATACGCAGTATTTT | CAIRAGLDADTQYF
TRBJ2-2 | once | TRBV20-1 | - | TGCAGTGCTAGGAACAGCAACACCGGGGAGCTGTTTTTT | CSARNSNTGELFF
TRBJ2-3 | - | TRBV19 | - | TGTGCCAGTAGTATAGAAAGGGGTGATACGCAGTATTTT | CASSIERGDTQYF
TRBJ2-6 | many | TRBV12-3/TRBV12-4 | - | TGTGCCAGCACCCCCGGGCAGCCTGGGGCCAACGTCCTGACTTTC | CASTPGQPGANVLTF
TRBJ1-1 | many | TRBV2 | TRBD1 | TGTGCCAGCCGCTCCAACAAACGCCAGGGGGCCAACACTGAAGCTTTCTTT | CASRSNKRQGANTEAFF